This T cell receptor (beta chain) stems from a study of T cell changes during pregnancy in multiple sclerosis. The assay was immunoSEQ multiplex PCR, and TCRdb's table has in-frame clones only and misses some. This sample has about 100,000 clones; 90% to 95% occur once, and the top ten carry around 0.9%. Germline-derived CDR1 and CDR2 are LNHDA and SQIVND (reference sequence). The CDR3 totals 16 residues. With V trimmed by 5 bases and J by 5 bases, 7 bases remained unmatched. The source was peripheral blood, collected before pregnancy. The TCR comes from a female donor with multiple sclerosis, enrolled in a pregnancy study. The rearrangement uses TRBV19 and TRBJ2-7, with 15 bases fitting TRBD2. CDR3 bases: TGTGCCAGTAGTCCGGGGACTAGCGGGAGGATCCACGAGCAGTACTTC. Translated, it gives CASSPGTSGRIHEQYF.